The 26 T cell receptor beta chains presented below share a single source sample, sequenced in a study of blood T cell repertoires in COVID-19. Only in-frame clones appear in the TCRdb table, and some are missing; sequencing was by immunoSEQ multiplex PCR. The sample has around 120,000 clones, 80% to 90% seen once. Material for sequencing was peripheral blood. The receptors stem from a human donor in a cohort sampled during active COVID-19.

The rearrangement uses TRBV27 and TRBJ1-1; no definite D call. The ends were cut back, 5 bases at V and 1 base at J, with 8 bases in the middle. Per the germline V gene, CDR1 is MNHEY and CDR2 is SMNVEV (reference sequence). The CDR3 consists of 13 residues. DNA of the CDR3: TGTGCCAGCAGTCTCGCAGAGAACACTGAAGCTTTCTTT. The encoded protein is CASSLAENTEAFF.

V is TRBV9 and J is TRBJ2-5, with D possibly TRBD1 on 6 matching bases. Between the trimmed V and J ends, which lost 4 bases and 2 bases, there was a span of 12 bases. The CDR3 extends over 14 amino acids. Germline V gene data show CDR1 as SGDLS and CDR2 as YYNGEE. CDR3 protein: CASSSGQQQETQYF. In DNA, the CDR3 is TGTGCCAGCAGCTCAGGACAGCAGCAAGAGACCCAGTACTTC.

The CDR3 DNA reads as TGTGCCAGCAGTGAAGGCAGGGTCGACATTCAGTACTTC. This encodes CASSEGRVDIQYF. The chain joins TRBV6-1 to TRBJ2-4; a weak D match, TRBD1 (5 bases). This CDR3 is built from 13 residues. V shed 1 base and J shed 8 bases, with 9 bases lying between them. CDR1 is MNHNS and CDR2 is SASEGT in the germline V gene.

The sample holds one count of this clone. The genes are TRBV28 and TRBJ1-4; D is perhaps TRBD1 (6 bases). Germline CDR1 MDHEN, CDR2 SYDVKM. V lost 1 base to trimming and J lost 5 bases, with 8 bases between them. The CDR3 is 14 amino acids. The CDR3 nucleotides read TGTGCCAGCAGTTTATACAGGGACAATGAAAAACTGTTTTTT. Translated, it gives CASSLYRDNEKLFF.

This clone was counted once. The chain uses TRBV5-1 and TRBJ2-5, with unresolved D. Germline CDR1 reads SGHRS; CDR2 reads YFSETQ. This CDR3 contains 12 residues. V gave up 4 bases and J gave up 1 base, with 5 bases separating them. CDR3 nucleotides: TGCGCCAGCAGCGAGCTCCAAGAGACCCAGTACTTC. Translated: CASSELQETQYF.

As regards this clone: The same CDR3 arises from other DNA sequences in this sample as well. This sequence joins TRBV9 and TRBJ2-7; tentative D call: TRBD2 (5 bases). V lost 4 bases to trimming and J lost 5 bases, with 7 bases between them. The CDR3 sequence is 11 residues long. Germline V gives CDR1 SGDLS, CDR2 YYNGEE. CDR3 in DNA: TGTGCCAGCAGCCCGCGGGACGAGCAGTACTTC. This gives the protein CASSPRDEQYF.

The chain uses TRBV2 and TRBJ1-1, with 7 bases that match TRBD1. The V and J ends lost 6 bases and 8 bases, in that order; junction bases with no gene match: 3. The CDR3 loop spans 11 amino acids. The V gene's germline CDR1 is SNHLY and CDR2 FYNNEI. DNA of the CDR3: TGTGCCAGCAGCCGGGACAGCGAAGCTTTCTTT. This sequence encodes CASSRDSEAFF.

There are a few counts of this clone. The J gene is TRBJ2-7, the V gene TRBV7-6, with 7 bases that match TRBD2. The CDR3 has 15 residues. Germline V gives CDR1 SGHVS, CDR2 FNYEAQ. Trimming removed 5 bases from V and 0 bases from J; junction bases left unmatched: 7. CDR3 sequence (DNA): TGTGCCAGCAGCCCCACTAGCGCTAGCTCCTACGAGCAGTACTTC. Translation: CASSPTSASSYEQYF.

In its sample, this clone was seen a few times. The chain employs TRBV5-1 and TRBJ2-3; TRBD1 is a possible D gene (5 bases). Per germline, CDR1 SGHRS and CDR2 YFSETQ. The CDR3 extends over 16 amino acids. The ends were cut back, 1 base at V and 2 bases at J, with 14 bases in the middle. The CDR3 bases are TGCGCCAGCAGCTTGCAGGGCGCAGCTTCCACAGATACGCAGTATTTT. Residues: CASSLQGAASTDTQYF. Based on the CDR3 plus reference TRBV5-1 and TRBJ2-3, the full variable domain is KAGVTQTPRYLIKTRGQQVTLSCSPISGHRSVSWYQQTPGQGLQFLFEYFSETQRNKGNFPGRFSGRQFSNSRSEMNVSTLELGDSALYLCASSLQGAASTDTQYFGPGTRLTVL.

This chain joins TRBV10-2 and TRBJ1-2, with 7 bases identical to TRBD1. The V gene end was trimmed by 6 bases and the J gene end by 3 bases; junction bases not matched to a gene: 7. The CDR3 consists of 14 residues. The germline V gene has CDR1 WSHSY and CDR2 SAAADI. CDR3 protein: CASSDRASHYGYTF. The CDR3 DNA follows: TGCGCCAGCAGCGACAGGGCGTCGCACTATGGCTACACCTTC.

The chain uses TRBV3-1 (or the pseudogene TRBV3-2) and TRBJ2-5; 9 bases fit TRBD2. The CDR3 sequence is 13 residues long. Trimming took 7 bases from V and 3 from J; bases not matched to a gene: 3. Germline assignment: CDR1 LGHDT and CDR2 YNNKEL (reference sequence). This CDR3 is CASTRLAEETQYF. In DNA form, the CDR3 reads TGTGCCAGCACCAGACTAGCGGAAGAGACCCAGTACTTC.

The chain is built from TRBV7-9 and TRBJ2-1; D ambiguous. The CDR3 contains 14 residues. From germline, CDR1 is SEHNR and CDR2 FQNEAQ (reference sequence). Trimming cost V 5 bases and J 3 bases, with 11 bases left between them. The CDR3 loop reads CASSPSSLYNEQFF. In DNA, the CDR3 is TGTGCCAGCAGCCCCAGTTCCCTCTACAATGAGCAGTTCTTC.

The chain is built from TRBV10-3 and TRBJ2-1, with D maybe TRBD1 (6 bases). The CDR3 length is 16 residues. Per germline, CDR1 ENHRY and CDR2 SYGVKD. Deletions cut 11 bases from V and 5 bases from J, with 25 bases between. CDR3 region: CASQRKTGPPDNEQFF. CDR3 in DNA: TGTGCCTCACAGAGAAAAACAGGGCCCCCAGACAATGAGCAGTTCTTC.

The rearrangement links TRBV27 to TRBJ2-5; maybe TRBD2 (6 bases). The V end lost 6 bases, the J end lost 2 bases, and 13 bases lay between the germline ends. The CDR3 has 14 amino acids. The germline gives CDR1 MNHEY, CDR2 SMNVEV (reference sequence). This chain's CDR3 is CASRTRVEQETQYF. CDR3 nucleotides: TGTGCCAGCAGGACTAGGGTGGAGCAAGAGACCCAGTACTTC.

The chain uses TRBV4-3 and TRBJ1-2; D not resolved. This CDR3 is 18 amino acids long. The ends were cut back, 1 base at V and 0 bases at J, with 18 bases in the middle. The germline V gene has CDR1 LGHNA and CDR2 YSLEER. The CDR3 is CASSQGSPEGVSNYGYTF. CDR3 nucleotides: TGCGCCAGCAGCCAAGGGTCCCCCGAGGGAGTCTCTAACTATGGCTACACCTTC.

This chain connects TRBV6-4 to TRBJ2-3; 9 bases fit TRBD1. The J segment lost 5 bases and the V segment lost 8 bases, leaving 11 bases of the junction unmatched. CDR3 length: 15 amino acids. The germline V gene encodes CDR1 MRHNA and CDR2 SNTAGT. The DNA for the CDR3 is TGTGCCAGCGGAGGACAGGGGATAACGAAAGATACGCAGTATTTT. This gives the protein CASGGQGITKDTQYF.

In DNA form, the CDR3 reads TGTGCCAGCAGGGGGGAGGGCTCTGAAGCTTTCTTT. Amino acids: CASRGEGSEAFF. The rearrangement links TRBV2 to TRBJ1-1; TRBD1 might be the D (5 bases). V dropped 6 bases and J dropped 6 bases, with 11 bases sitting between them. Germline lookup yields CDR1 SNHLY and CDR2 FYNNEI. The CDR3 contains 12 residues.

V gene TRBV30 combines with J gene TRBJ1-1; 9 positions match TRBD1. V shed 3 bases and J 0 bases; nucleotides not matched to a gene: 5. The germline V gene encodes CDR1 GTSNPN and CDR2 SVGIG (reference sequence). This CDR3 is 15 amino acids long. CDR3 nucleotides: TGTGCCTGGAGCGGAGGGACAGGGATGAACACTGAAGCTTTCTTT. It codes for CAWSGGTGMNTEAFF.

This rearrangement joins TRBV28 to TRBJ1-4; 8 bases match TRBD1. The V and J ends lost 5 bases and 7 bases, in that order; junction bases with no gene match: 3. Germline CDR1 reads MDHEN; CDR2 reads SYDVKM. The CDR3 is 13 amino acids. The CDR3 coding sequence is TGTGCCAGCAGTGACAGGGGTAGTGAAAAACTGTTTTTT. Protein sequence: CASSDRGSEKLFF.

The rearrangement uses TRBV5-4 and TRBJ2-3, with D tentatively TRBD1 (6 bases). CDR3 size: 14 residues. Trimming shortened V by 3 bases and J by 6 bases, and 14 bases separated the two germline ends. CDR1 and CDR2 (germline): SGHNT, YYREEE (reference sequence). CDR3 region: CASSWNQGSDTQYF. The CDR3 DNA reads TGTGCCAGCAGCTGGAATCAGGGGTCGGATACGCAGTATTTT.

V is TRBV29-1 and J is TRBJ1-5; D is uncertain. The germline gives CDR1 SQVTM, CDR2 ANQGSEA. This CDR3 has 13 residues. V gave up 4 bases and J gave up 6 bases, with 13 bases separating them. The CDR3 loop is CSVAEGEGQPQHF. The DNA of the CDR3 is TGCAGCGTTGCCGAGGGTGAAGGTCAGCCCCAGCATTTT.

The J gene is TRBJ2-1, the V gene TRBV9, with a weak D call TRBD2 (5 bases). V lost 0 bases to trimming and J lost 4 bases, with 8 bases between them. The CDR3 runs to 14 residues. CDR1 and CDR2 from the germline V gene are SGDLS and YYNGEE. CDR3 in amino acids: CASSVEPGYNEQFF. The CDR3 coding sequence is TGTGCCAGCAGCGTAGAACCGGGATACAATGAGCAGTTCTTC.

The gene calls are TRBV28 and TRBJ1-4, with 9 positions matching TRBD1. The CDR3 loop spans 15 amino acids. Germline loops: CDR1 MDHEN, CDR2 SYDVKM. The V segment lost 4 bases and the J segment 6 bases; nucleotides outside the gene matches: 6. The CDR3, as DNA: TGTGCCAGCAGTTCCCGCGACAGGGGGTATGAAAAACTGTTTTTT. Translating it yields CASSSRDRGYEKLFF.

The chain combines TRBV11-1 with TRBJ1-2, with D possibly TRBD1 on 5 matching bases. The CDR3 has 15 amino acids. Trimming took 5 bases from V and 4 from J, leaving 17 bases between them. Per germline, CDR1 SGHAT and CDR2 FQDESV (reference sequence). CDR3 DNA sequence: TGTGCCAGCAGCACACCAGGGTCGTCCGTCTATGGCTACACCTTC. Protein sequence: CASSTPGSSVYGYTF.

This clone has just one count. The chain carries TRBV19 and TRBJ1-1; 7 nucleotides match TRBD1. V lost 4 bases to trimming and J lost 4 bases; unmatched junction nucleotides: 3. There are 13 residues in the CDR3. Germline V gene sequence: CDR1 LNHDA, CDR2 SQIVND (reference sequence). The CDR3 DNA reads TGTGCCAGTAGTAATCAGGGGGGCACTGAAGCTTTCTTT. It translates to CASSNQGGTEAFF. Together with reference TRBV19 and TRBJ1-1, the CDR3 gives the full variable domain: DGGITQSPKYLFRKEGQNVTLSCEQNLNHDAMYWYRQDPGQGLRLIYYSQIVNDFQKGDIAEGYSVSREKKESFPLTVTSAQKNPTAFYLCASSNQGGTEAFFGQGTRLTVV.

A word on this clone: An end of the junction does not agree with germline; a read error may underlie this. The chain recombines TRBV27 with TRBJ1-1, with 8 bases matching TRBD1. The CDR3 has 15 residues. Germline CDR1 reads MNHEY; CDR2 reads SMNVEV (reference sequence). The CDR3 nucleotides are TGTGCCAGCAGTGTATCACGGACAGGGAGCACTGAAGCTTTCTTT. This codes for CASSVSRTGSTEAFF.